The clone carrying this T cell receptor beta chain was counted ten times or more. No antigen is known for it. Noted time point: newly diagnosed GD, antithyroid drugs for less than 3 months. The TCR library was made from RNA that had been extracted from PBMCs in TRIzol. Germline CDR1 MDHEN, CDR2 SYDVKM. CDR3 length equals 13 residues. The V end was cut by 5 bases, the J end by 8 bases, with 12 bases between. Investigators prepared the TCR beta libraries by applying iRepertoire HTBI primers and Arm-PCR of CDR3 regions. TCRdb independently ran MiXCR on the multiplex PCR reads; one entry per CDR3 protein. The data contain roughly 510,000 distinct CDR3 sequences, roughly a sixth of them singletons. The sample is drawn from a study of regulatory T cells in long-lasting Graves disease. General study points: TCR diversity was lower in persistent than newly diagnosed Graves' disease.

These data also featured in a second study, about T cells in Graves' hyperthyroidism and ophthalmopathy. That paper notes: First-round RT-PCR with HTBI primers amplified the TCR CDR3 region. The authors' 13 V-J model separated ophthalmopathy from stable hyperthyroidism. The model forecast ophthalmopathy, anticipating it by a median 6.5 months before onset.

The V call is TRBV28, the J call TRBJ2-2; D is ambiguous. The material was peripheral blood mononuclear cells (PBMCs), obtained at new diagnosis, from a patient treated with antithyroid drugs. The sequence was obtained from a man between 18 and 29 years old with Graves disease. This CDR3 reads CASSATVEGELFF. CDR3 DNA sequence: TGTGCCAGCAGTGCGACGGTGGAAGGGGAGCTGTTTTTT.